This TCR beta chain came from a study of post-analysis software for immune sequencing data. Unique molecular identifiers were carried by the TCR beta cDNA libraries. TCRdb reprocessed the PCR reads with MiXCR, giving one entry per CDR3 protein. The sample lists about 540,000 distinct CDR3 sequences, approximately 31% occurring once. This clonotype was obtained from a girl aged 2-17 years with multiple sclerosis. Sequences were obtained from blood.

DNA for the CDR3: TGTGCCAGCAGCTCCTTCACTAGCGCGGCTAGCACAGATACGCAGTATTTT. Protein: CASSSFTSAASTDTQYF. The chain joins TRBV7-8 to TRBJ2-3; 7 nucleotides align to TRBD2. The CDR3 totals 17 residues. Germline CDR1 reads SGHVS; CDR2 reads FQNEAQ. Germline trimming cut 4 bases from V and 0 bases from J; bases unmatched to any gene: 10.